This is a list of T cell receptor beta chains from one sample in a study of cytomegalovirus exposure and HLA in healthy donors. The table came from immunoSEQ multiplex PCR; TCRdb's copy has only in-frame clones and leaves some out. The profile covers 150,000 to 200,000 clones, with 70% to 90% appearing a single time and about 2% taken by the ten largest. The sequencing input was PBMCs. The receptors shown here come from a young man in good health and CMV-seropositive. Each CDR3 is given with its conserved first and last residue. The D gene is left open where the match is weak. Some rows mark clone size as missing; the rest say once, few, many or name a class of expanded clone.

TRBV4-3	-	TRBD2	TRBJ2-5	TGCGCCAGCAGCCAAGAATTGGGAGGGTCGGGGACCCAGTACTTC	CASSQELGGSGTQYF
TRBV5-8	-	TRBD2	TRBJ2-5	TGTGCCAGCACCCCAGGGCGGGCGGGGGAAGCAGAGACCCAGTACTTC	CASTPGRAGEAETQYF
TRBV5-1	-	TRBD2	TRBJ2-7	TGCGCCAGCAGAGCGGGGGGACCCTTGACTACCGAGCAGTACTTC	CASRAGGPLTTEQYF
TRBV11-3	few	-	TRBJ2-3	TGTGCCAGCAGCTTGGTGGCGGGGGCCCCCACAGATACGCAGTATTTT	CASSLVAGAPTDTQYF
TRBV9	-	-	TRBJ1-2	TGTGCCAGCAGCGGGACCACAGGGAGCTACGGCTACACCTTC	CASSGTTGSYGYTF
TRBV7-2	-	-	TRBJ2-7	TGTGCCAGCAGCTTAGTCTCGGGCTACGAGCAGTACTTC	CASSLVSGYEQYF
TRBV10-3	-	-	TRBJ1-5	TGTGCCACCGGCGGACAGTCGAATCAGCCCCAGCATTTT	CATGGQSNQPQHF
TRBV7-6	-	-	TRBJ1-4	TGTGCCAGCAGCTTATCTCGACAGGACCCCAGGGCAGGTGAAAAACTGTTTTTT	CASSLSRQDPRAGEKLFF
TRBV29-1	-	TRBD2	TRBJ2-1	TGCAGCGTTGTAAGCGGGGGGGTCGTCGGTGAGCAGTTCTTC	CSVVSGGVVGEQFF
TRBV4-1	-	-	TRBJ1-1	TGCGCCAGCAGCCAAGCCGACACTGAAGCTTTCTTT	CASSQADTEAFF
TRBV5-1	-	-	TRBJ2-2	TGCGCCAGCAGCTCTTCCTACTCCACCGGGGAGCTGTTTTTT	CASSSSYSTGELFF
TRBV4-3	few	TRBD2	TRBJ2-2	TGCGCCAGCAGCCAAAAGGGACTAGCGGGGGCAACCGGGGAGCTGTTTTTT	CASSQKGLAGATGELFF
TRBV9	-	-	TRBJ1-1	TGTGCCAGCAGCTATAGTCCGACTGGAGTGGGCACTGAAGCTTTCTTT	CASSYSPTGVGTEAFF
TRBV7-2	-	-	TRBJ2-5	TGTGCCAGCAGCCGATCGGGACACCAAAACGGAGAGACCCAGTACTTC	CASSRSGHQNGETQYF
TRBV7-9	-	-	TRBJ2-1	TGTGCCAGCAGCTTACTAGGTTATCTCAATGAGCAGTTCTTC	CASSLLGYLNEQFF
TRBV5-4	-	TRBD1	TRBJ1-6	TGTGCCAGCAGCCTAGGACAGGGGAATTCACCCCTCCACTTT	CASSLGQGNSPLHF
TRBV5-4	-	-	TRBJ2-7	TGTGCCATAAGAGACACGGGGGACTACGAGCAGTACTTC	CAIRDTGDYEQYF
TRBV10-3	-	TRBD1	TRBJ1-6	TGTGCCATCAGCGGGACAGGAACTTCACCCCTCCACTTT	CAISGTGTSPLHF
TRBV4-2	-	TRBD1	TRBJ1-4	TGTGCCAGCAGCCAACAGGGGGTGGAACTGTTTTTT	CASSQQGVELFF
TRBV19	-	TRBD1	TRBJ1-6	TGTGCCAGTAGTTTGAACACAGGGGGTGCACCCCTCCACTTT	CASSLNTGGAPLHF
TRBV11-1	once	-	TRBJ2-5	TGTGCCAGCAGCGCAGACCGGGTGGATACGACCCAGTACTTC	CASSADRVDTTQYF
TRBV29-1	-	-	TRBJ2-2	TGCAGCGTCTCAGGGGTGGGGAACACCGGGGAGCTGTTTTTT	CSVSGVGNTGELFF
TRBV27	-	-	TRBJ1-6	TGTGCCAGCAGTTTAACCGGGGGGGGTAATTCACCCCTCCACTTT	CASSLTGGGNSPLHF
TRBV7-3	-	-	TRBJ2-1	TGTGCCAGCAGCTTAGTTACGGGAAATGAGCAGTTCTTC	CASSLVTGNEQFF
TRBV7-3	-	TRBD2	TRBJ2-1	TGTGCCAGCAGCTCCGGACTAGCGGGAACCAATGAGCAGTTCTTC	CASSSGLAGTNEQFF
TRBV21-1	-	-	TRBJ2-3	TGTGCCAGCGCGTATCCCCTCTATCTTCCACTCTCTAGCACAGATACGCAGTATTTT	CASAYPLYLPLSSTDTQYF
TRBV25-1	few	-	TRBJ1-2	TGTGCCAGCAGTGAATCAGGGAGCGGGAGGGGCTACACCTTC	CASSESGSGRGYTF
TRBV27	-	TRBD1	TRBJ2-7	TGTGCCAGCAGTCAAAGAGACAGGGCGGCGTACGAGCAGTACTTC	CASSQRDRAAYEQYF
TRBV5-5	once	-	TRBJ1-1	TGTGCCAGCAGCCTGGAAGGGTGGGGGAGGACTGAAGCTTTCTTT	CASSLEGWGRTEAFF
TRBV7-6	-	-	TRBJ2-5	TGTGCCAGCAGCTGGGGAGAACTAGAGACCCAGTACTTC	CASSWGELETQYF
TRBV25-1	-	-	TRBJ2-1	TGTGCCAGCAGTGAGTTAGGGGGGGCCTACAATGAGCAGTTCTTC	CASSELGGAYNEQFF
TRBV20-1	-	-	TRBJ2-7	TGCAGGCCAGGGACGGGGGACGAGCAGTACTTC	CRPGTGDEQYF
TRBV4-1	few	-	TRBJ1-1	TGCGCCAGCAGCGACATCGAGGGACAACGTTATCGAGCTTTCTTT	CASSDIEGQRYRAFF
TRBV12-5	-	TRBD1	TRBJ1-4	TGTGCTACAACCAGGGGGCAGGAAAAACTGTTTTTT	CATTRGQEKLFF
TRBV19	once	TRBD2	TRBJ2-3	TGTGCCAGTAGTATAATAGCGGGGGACACAGATACGCAGTATTTT	CASSIIAGDTDTQYF
TRBV5-1	-	-	TRBJ2-2	TGCGCCAGCAGCTTGGCAGGGGTTAAGCCGAACACCGGGGAGCTGTTTTTT	CASSLAGVKPNTGELFF
TRBV5-1	-	TRBD2	TRBJ2-7	TGCGCCAGCAGCTTGGATCGGGGGGTTTCCTACGAGCAGTACTTC	CASSLDRGVSYEQYF
TRBV4-1	-	TRBD1	TRBJ1-4	TGCGCCAGCAGCCAAGATCTCCAGGGGGCGCGGGAAAAACTGTTTTTT	CASSQDLQGAREKLFF
TRBV5-6	-	-	TRBJ2-1	TGTGCCAGCAGCTTGGGAGGCGGGGTTCAAACCTACAATGAGCAGTTCTTC	CASSLGGGVQTYNEQFF
TRBV15	few	-	TRBJ2-6	TGTGCCACCAGCCCGCGCGCAGGGGCCAACGTCCTGACTTTC	CATSPRAGANVLTF
TRBV6-6	-	-	TRBJ1-4	TGTGCCAGCACCAGACTCGCGAATGAAAAACTGTTTTTT	CASTRLANEKLFF
TRBV14	-	TRBD1	TRBJ1-2	TGTGCCAGCAGCCGACAGGGTGGGGCCCCCTGGGGCTACACCTTC	CASSRQGGAPWGYTF
TRBV5-1	-	-	TRBJ2-7	TGCGCCAGCAGCTCTACACTATACGAGCAGTACTTC	CASSSTLYEQYF
TRBV19	-	TRBD1	TRBJ1-5	TGTGCCAGTAGTAGGACAGGGGCCGGAGGTAGCAATCAGCCCCAGCATTTT	CASSRTGAGGSNQPQHF
TRBV7-8	-	TRBD2	TRBJ2-5	TGTGCCAGCAGCTTGCGGGGGGCGGCAGAGACCCAGTACTTC	CASSLRGAAETQYF
TRBV6-6	-	-	TRBJ1-5	TGTGCCAGCAGTTACCGGGGGGGGCCCCAGCATTTT	CASSYRGGPQHF
TRBV9	once	TRBD2	TRBJ2-7	TGTGCCAGCAGCGTGGCCGCGGGGGAGCACTACGAGCAGTACTTC	CASSVAAGEHYEQYF
TRBV30	once	TRBD2	TRBJ2-1	TGTGCCTGGAGTTCGGGGGGGAGGTATGAGCAGTTCTTC	CAWSSGGRYEQFF
TRBV9	-	-	TRBJ1-1	TGTGCCAGCAGCGTAGACGGGGGGCCGAACACTGAAGCTTTCTTT	CASSVDGGPNTEAFF
TRBV7-9	-	-	TRBJ2-3	TGTGCCAGCAGCCTAGGGAACCTAGGAGGCACAGATACGCAGTATTTT	CASSLGNLGGTDTQYF
TRBV2	once	-	TRBJ1-1	TGTGCCAGCAATAAGGAGGTGGACACTGAAGCTTTCTTT	CASNKEVDTEAFF
TRBV6-1	-	TRBD2	TRBJ2-1	TGTGCCAGCAGTGGACAAGCGGGGGGGACCTACAATGAGCAGTTCTTC	CASSGQAGGTYNEQFF
TRBV7-6	-	TRBD1	TRBJ1-1	TGTGCCAGCAGCTTAGCGGCAGGGGGAAACACTGAAGCTTTCTTT	CASSLAAGGNTEAFF
TRBV9	-	-	TRBJ2-1	TGTGCCAGCAGCTCCGGACTGCACAATGAGCAGTTCTTC	CASSSGLHNEQFF
TRBV2	-	-	TRBJ2-1	TGTGCCAGCGGCACAGGGAGCTCCTACAATGAGCAGTTCTTC	CASGTGSSYNEQFF
TRBV6-5	-	-	TRBJ2-7	TGTGCCAGCAGGTCCGCGGAGGCTCAGCAGTACTTC	CASRSAEAQQYF
TRBV4-3	-	TRBD2	TRBJ2-7	TGCGCCAGCAGCCAAGGAGCGCGGGGGATTTTCGACGAGCAGTACTTC	CASSQGARGIFDEQYF